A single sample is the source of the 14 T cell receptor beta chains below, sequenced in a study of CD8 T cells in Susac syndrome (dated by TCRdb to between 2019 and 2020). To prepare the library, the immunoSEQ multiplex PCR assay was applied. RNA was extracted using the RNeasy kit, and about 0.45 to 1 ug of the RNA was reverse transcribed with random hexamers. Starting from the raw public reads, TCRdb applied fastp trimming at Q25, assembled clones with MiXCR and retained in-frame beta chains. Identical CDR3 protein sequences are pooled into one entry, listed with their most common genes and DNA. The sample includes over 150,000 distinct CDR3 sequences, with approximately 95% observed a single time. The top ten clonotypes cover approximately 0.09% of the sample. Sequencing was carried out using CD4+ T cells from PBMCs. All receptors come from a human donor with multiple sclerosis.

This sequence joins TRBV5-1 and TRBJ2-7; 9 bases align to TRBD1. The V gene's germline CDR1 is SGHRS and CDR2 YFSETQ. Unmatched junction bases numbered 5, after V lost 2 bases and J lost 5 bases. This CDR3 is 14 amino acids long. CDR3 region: CASSLTGQGHEQYF. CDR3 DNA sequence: TGCGCCAGCAGCTTAACGGGACAGGGACACGAGCAGTACTTC.

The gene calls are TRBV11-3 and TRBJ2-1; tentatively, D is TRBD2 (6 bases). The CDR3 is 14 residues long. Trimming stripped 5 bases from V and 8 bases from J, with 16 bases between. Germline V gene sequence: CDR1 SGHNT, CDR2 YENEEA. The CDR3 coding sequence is TGTGCCAGCAGCCCTGGGACTGCCCCCGATGAGCAGTTCTTC. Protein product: CASSPGTAPDEQFF.

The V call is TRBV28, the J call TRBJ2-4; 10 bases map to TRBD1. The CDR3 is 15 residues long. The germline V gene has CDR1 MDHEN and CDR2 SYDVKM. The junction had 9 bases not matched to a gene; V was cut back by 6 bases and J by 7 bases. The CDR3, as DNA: TGTGCCAGCAGAGAACCCGGGACAGGGGTTAACATTCAGTACTTC. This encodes CASREPGTGVNIQYF.

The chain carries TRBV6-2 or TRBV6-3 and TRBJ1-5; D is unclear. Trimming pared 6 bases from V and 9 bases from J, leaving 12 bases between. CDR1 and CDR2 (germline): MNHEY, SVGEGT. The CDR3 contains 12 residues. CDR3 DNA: TGTGCCAGCAGACCCCCCAATGGGCCCCAGCATTTT. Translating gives CASRPPNGPQHF.

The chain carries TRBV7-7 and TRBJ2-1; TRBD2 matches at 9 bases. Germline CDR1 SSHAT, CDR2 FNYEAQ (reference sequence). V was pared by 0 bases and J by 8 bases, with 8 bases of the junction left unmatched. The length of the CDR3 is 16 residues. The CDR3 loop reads CASSLAGASGTDEQFF. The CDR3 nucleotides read TGTGCCAGCAGCTTAGCAGGGGCTAGCGGGACAGATGAGCAGTTCTTC.

The CDR3 DNA follows: TGCGCCAGCAGCCCCGGGACTAGCGGGGCCTACAATGAGCAGTTCTTC. This gives the protein CASSPGTSGAYNEQFF. The V gene is TRBV5-1, the J gene TRBJ2-1, with 13 bases fitting TRBD2. The germline V gene encodes CDR1 SGHRS and CDR2 YFSETQ. The CDR3 contains 16 residues. V shed 4 bases and J 2 bases; nucleotides not matched to a gene: 3.

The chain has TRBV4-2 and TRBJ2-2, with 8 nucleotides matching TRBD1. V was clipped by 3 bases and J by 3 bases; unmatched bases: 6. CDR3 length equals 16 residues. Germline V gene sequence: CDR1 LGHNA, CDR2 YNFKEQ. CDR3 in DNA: TGTGCCAGCAGCCAGCCCGGACAGGGCTACACCGGGGAGCTGTTTTTT. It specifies CASSQPGQGYTGELFF.

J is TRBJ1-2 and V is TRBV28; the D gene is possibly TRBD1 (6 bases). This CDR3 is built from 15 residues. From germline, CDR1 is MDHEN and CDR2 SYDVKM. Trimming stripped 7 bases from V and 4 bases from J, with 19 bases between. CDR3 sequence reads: CASTSPGGASYGYTF. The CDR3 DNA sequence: TGTGCCAGCACCTCCCCCGGGGGCGCTTCCTATGGCTACACCTTC.

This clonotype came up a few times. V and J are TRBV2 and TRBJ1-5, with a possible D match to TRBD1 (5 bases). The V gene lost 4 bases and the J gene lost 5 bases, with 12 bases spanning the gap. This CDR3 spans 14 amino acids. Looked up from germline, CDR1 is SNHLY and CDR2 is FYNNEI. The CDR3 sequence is CASSAQGRDQPQHF. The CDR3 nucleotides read TGTGCCAGCAGTGCTCAGGGTCGGGATCAGCCCCAGCATTTT.

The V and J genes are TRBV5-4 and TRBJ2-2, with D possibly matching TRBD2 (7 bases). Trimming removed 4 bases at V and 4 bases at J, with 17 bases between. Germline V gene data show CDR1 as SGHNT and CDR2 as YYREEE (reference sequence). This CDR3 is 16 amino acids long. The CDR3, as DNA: TGTGCCAGCAGCCCCTCTTGGGGGGGCCCCACCGGGGAGCTGTTTTTT. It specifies CASSPSWGGPTGELFF.

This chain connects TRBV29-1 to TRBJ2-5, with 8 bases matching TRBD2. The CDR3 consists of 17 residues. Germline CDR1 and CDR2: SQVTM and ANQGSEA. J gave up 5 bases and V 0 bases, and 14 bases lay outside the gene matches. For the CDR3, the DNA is TGCAGCGTTGAAGATCCGGCTAGCGGGTCAGGGCTTGAGACCCAGTACTTC. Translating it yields CSVEDPASGSGLETQYF.

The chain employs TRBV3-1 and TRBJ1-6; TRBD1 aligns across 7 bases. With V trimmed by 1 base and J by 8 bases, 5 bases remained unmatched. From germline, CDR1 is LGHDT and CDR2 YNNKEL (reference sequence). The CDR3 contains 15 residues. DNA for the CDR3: TGTGCCAGCAGCCAAGGGACAGGTTTGGATTCACCCCTCCACTTT. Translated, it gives CASSQGTGLDSPLHF.

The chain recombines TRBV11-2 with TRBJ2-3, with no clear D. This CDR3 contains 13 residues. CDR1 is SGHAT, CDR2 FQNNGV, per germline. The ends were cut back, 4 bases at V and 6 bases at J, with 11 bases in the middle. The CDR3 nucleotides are TGTGCCAGCAGCTCTTCTCCCAGGGATACGCAGTATTTT. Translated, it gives CASSSSPRDTQYF. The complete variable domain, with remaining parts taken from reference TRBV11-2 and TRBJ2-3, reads EAGVAQSPRYKIIEKRQSVAFWCNPISGHATLYWYQQILGQGPKLLIQFQNNGVVDDSQLPKDRFSAERLKGVDSTLKIQPAKLEDSAVYLCASSSSPRDTQYFGPGTRLTVL.

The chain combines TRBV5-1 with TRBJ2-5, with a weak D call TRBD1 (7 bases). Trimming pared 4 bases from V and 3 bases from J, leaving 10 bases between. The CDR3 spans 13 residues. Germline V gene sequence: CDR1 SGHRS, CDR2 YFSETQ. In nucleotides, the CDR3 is TGCGCCAGCAGCGCGGGACAGAAAGAGACCCAGTACTTC. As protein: CASSAGQKETQYF.